This T cell receptor beta chain comes out of a study of OX40 agonist ivuxolimab in advanced cancers. Study context: Partial responses were achieved by three patients, of whom one had hepatocellular carcinoma and two had cutaneous melanoma.

Clones were read by immunoSEQ multiplex PCR, and TCRdb kept only the in-frame ones, dropping some. The table shows fewer than 85,000 clones, with roughly four fifths occurring only once. Germline CDR1 MNHEY, CDR2 SVGAGI. The CDR3 totals 13 residues. The germline V and J ends were trimmed by 0 bases and 3 bases, with 6 bases remaining between them. This clonotype was obtained from an adult with an advanced solid tumor such as melanoma, head and neck, liver or kidney cancer. The material sequenced was CD4+ or CD8+ T cells sorted from blood, taken in a trial of the OX40 agonist ivuxolimab. The chain recombines TRBV6-5 with TRBJ2-7; the D is unclear. In DNA, the CDR3 is TGTGCCAGCAGTTACTCGAGTAGCTACGAGCAGTACTTC. Translation gives CASSYSSSYEQYF.